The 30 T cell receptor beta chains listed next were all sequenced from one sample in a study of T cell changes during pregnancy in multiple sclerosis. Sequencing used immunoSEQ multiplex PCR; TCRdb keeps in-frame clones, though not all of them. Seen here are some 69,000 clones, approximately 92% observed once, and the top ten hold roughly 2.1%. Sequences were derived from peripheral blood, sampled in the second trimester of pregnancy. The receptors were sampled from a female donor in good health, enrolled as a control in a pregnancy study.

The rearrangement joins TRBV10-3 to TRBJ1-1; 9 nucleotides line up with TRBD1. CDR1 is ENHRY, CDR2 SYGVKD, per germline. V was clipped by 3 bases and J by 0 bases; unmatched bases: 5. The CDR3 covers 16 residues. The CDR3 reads CAISEETGGMNTEAFF. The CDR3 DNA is TGTGCCATCAGTGAAGAGACAGGGGGGATGAACACTGAAGCTTTCTTT.

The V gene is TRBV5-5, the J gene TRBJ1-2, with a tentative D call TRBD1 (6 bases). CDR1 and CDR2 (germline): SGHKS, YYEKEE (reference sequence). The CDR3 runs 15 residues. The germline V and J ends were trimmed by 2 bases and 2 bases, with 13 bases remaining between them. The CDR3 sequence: CASSFGGAGNYGYTF. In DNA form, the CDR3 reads TGTGCCAGCAGCTTCGGGGGGGCTGGGAACTATGGCTACACCTTC.

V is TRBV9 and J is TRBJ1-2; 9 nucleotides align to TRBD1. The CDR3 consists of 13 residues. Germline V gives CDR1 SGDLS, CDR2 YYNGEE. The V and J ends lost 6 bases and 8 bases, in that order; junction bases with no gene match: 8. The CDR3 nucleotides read TGTGCCAGCACCGGGGACAGGGTCGGGGGCTACACCTTC. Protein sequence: CASTGDRVGGYTF.

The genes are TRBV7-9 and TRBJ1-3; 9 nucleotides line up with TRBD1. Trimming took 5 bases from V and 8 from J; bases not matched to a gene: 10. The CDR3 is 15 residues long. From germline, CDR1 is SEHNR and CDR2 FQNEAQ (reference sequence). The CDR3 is CASSRQGQGRDTIYF. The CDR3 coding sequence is TGTGCCAGCAGCCGCCAGGGACAGGGTCGGGACACCATATATTTT.

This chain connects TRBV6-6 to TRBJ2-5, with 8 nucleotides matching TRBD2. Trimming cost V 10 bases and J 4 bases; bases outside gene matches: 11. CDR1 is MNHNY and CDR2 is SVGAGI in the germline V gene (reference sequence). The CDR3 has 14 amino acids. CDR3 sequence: CAIRGGATGETQYF. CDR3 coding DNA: TGTGCCATACGGGGGGGAGCTACGGGAGAGACCCAGTACTTC.

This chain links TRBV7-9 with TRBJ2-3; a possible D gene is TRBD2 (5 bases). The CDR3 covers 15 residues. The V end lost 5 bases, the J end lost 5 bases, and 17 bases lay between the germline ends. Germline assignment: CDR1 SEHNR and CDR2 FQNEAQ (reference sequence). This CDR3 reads CASSPGIARQDTQYF. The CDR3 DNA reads TGTGCCAGCAGCCCGGGAATAGCGAGGCAAGATACGCAGTATTTT.

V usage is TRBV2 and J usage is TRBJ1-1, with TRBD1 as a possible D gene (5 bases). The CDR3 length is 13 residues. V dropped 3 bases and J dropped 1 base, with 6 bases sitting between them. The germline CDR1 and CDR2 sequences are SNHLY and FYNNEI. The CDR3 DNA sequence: TGTGCCAGCAGTGACAGGGAGAACACTGAAGCTTTCTTT. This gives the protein CASSDRENTEAFF.

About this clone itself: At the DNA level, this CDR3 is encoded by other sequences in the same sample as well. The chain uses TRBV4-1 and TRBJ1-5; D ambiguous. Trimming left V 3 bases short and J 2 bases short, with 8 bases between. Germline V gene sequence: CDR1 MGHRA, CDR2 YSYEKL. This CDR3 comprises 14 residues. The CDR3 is CASSQVPGNQPQHF. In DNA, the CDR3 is TGCGCCAGCAGCCAGGTTCCGGGCAATCAGCCCCAGCATTTT.

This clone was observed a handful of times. Written as DNA, the CDR3 is TGTGCCAGCAGCTTGGTTGGGCACCCTGGGTCCCTCCACTTT. Translating it yields CASSLVGHPGSLHF. The gene calls are TRBV5-4 and TRBJ1-6; no reliable D call. Trimming removed 0 bases from V and 14 bases from J, with 15 bases in between. Germline-derived CDR1 and CDR2 are SGHNT and YYREEE (reference sequence). The CDR3 runs 14 residues.

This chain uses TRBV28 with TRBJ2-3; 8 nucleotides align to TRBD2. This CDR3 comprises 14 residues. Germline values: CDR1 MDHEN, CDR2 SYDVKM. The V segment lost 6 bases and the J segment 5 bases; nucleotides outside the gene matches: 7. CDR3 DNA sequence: TGTGCCAGCAGGCCTGCGGGGGGTAGAGATACGCAGTATTTT. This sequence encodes CASRPAGGRDTQYF.

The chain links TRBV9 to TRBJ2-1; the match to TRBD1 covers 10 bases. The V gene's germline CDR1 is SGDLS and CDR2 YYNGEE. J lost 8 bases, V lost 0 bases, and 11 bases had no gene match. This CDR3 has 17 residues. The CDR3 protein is CASSVATRTGGFDEQFF. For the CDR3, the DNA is TGTGCCAGCAGCGTAGCTACTCGGACAGGGGGATTCGATGAGCAGTTCTTC.

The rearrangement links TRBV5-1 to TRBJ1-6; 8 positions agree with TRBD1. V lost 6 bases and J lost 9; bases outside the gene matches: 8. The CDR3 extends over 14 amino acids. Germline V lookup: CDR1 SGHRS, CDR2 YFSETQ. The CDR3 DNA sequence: TGCGCCAGCAAGTTGACAGGGGATCGTTCACCCCTCCACTTT. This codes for CASKLTGDRSPLHF. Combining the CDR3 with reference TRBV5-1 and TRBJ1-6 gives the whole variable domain KAGVTQTPRYLIKTRGQQVTLSCSPISGHRSVSWYQQTPGQGLQFLFEYFSETQRNKGNFPGRFSGRQFSNSRSEMNVSTLELGDSALYLCASKLTGDRSPLHFGNGTRLTVT.

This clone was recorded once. In nucleotides, the CDR3 is TGTGCCAGCAGCCCATACATCTTTGAAAAACTGTTTTTT. This codes for CASSPYIFEKLFF. This sequence joins TRBV7-2 and TRBJ1-4; no definite D call. The germline gives CDR1 SGHTA, CDR2 FQGNSA. The length of the CDR3 is 13 residues. V lost 5 bases, J lost 7 bases, and 11 bases lay in between.

The CDR3 sequence: CASGDRPLSGNTIYF. The CDR3 bases are TGTGCCAGCGGGGACAGGCCCCTCTCTGGAAACACCATATATTTT. The V and J genes are TRBV7-6 and TRBJ1-3; 8 bases match TRBD1. Germline V CDR1 and CDR2: SGHVS, FNYEAQ. V shed 8 bases, J shed 0 bases, and the junction held 6 bases outside the gene matches. The CDR3 is made up of 15 amino acids. The full variable domain, completed using reference TRBV7-6 and TRBJ1-3, is GAGVSQSPRYKVTKRGQDVALRCDPISGHVSLYWYRQALGQGPEFLTYFNYEAQQDKSGLPNDRFSAERPEGSISTLTIQRTEQRDSAMYRCASGDRPLSGNTIYFGEGSWLTVV.

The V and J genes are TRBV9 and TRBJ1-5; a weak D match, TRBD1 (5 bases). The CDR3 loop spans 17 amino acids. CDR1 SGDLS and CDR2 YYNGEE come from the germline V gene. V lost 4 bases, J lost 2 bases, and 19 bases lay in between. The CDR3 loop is CASSLGEAVTRNQPQHF. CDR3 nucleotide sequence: TGTGCCAGCAGCCTAGGGGAGGCGGTGACACGCAATCAGCCCCAGCATTTT. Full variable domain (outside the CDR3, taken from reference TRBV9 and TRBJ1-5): DSGVTQTPKHLITATGQRVTLRCSPRSGDLSVYWYQQSLDQGLQFLIQYYNGEERAKGNILERFSAQQFPDLHSELNLSSLELGDSALYFCASSLGEAVTRNQPQHFGDGTRLSIL.

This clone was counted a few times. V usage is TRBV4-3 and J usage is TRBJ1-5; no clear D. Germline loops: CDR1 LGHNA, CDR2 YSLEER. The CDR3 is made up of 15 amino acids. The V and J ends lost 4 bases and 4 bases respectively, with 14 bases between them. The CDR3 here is CASSLGRGRNQPQHF. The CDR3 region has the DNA TGCGCCAGCAGCCTTGGGAGAGGGAGGAATCAGCCCCAGCATTTT.

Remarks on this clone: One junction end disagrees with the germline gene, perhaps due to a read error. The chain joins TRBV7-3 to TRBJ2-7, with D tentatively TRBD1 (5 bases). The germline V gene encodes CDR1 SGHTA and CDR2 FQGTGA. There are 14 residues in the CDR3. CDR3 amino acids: CASSLTYDSYEQYF. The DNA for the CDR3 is TGTGCCAGCAGCCTAACCTACGACAGCTACGAGCAGTACTTC.

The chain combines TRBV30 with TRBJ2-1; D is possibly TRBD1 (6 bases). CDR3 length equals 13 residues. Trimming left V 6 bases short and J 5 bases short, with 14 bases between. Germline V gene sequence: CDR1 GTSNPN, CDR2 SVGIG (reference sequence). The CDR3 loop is CACIRDTHNEQFF. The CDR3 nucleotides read TGTGCCTGTATCCGGGACACCCACAATGAGCAGTTCTTC.

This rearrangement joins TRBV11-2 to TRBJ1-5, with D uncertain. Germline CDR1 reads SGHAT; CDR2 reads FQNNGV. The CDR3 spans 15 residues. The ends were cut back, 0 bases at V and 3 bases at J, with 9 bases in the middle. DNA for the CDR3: TGTGCCAGCAGCTTAGATCGGGGTCCCAATCAGCCCCAGCATTTT. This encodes CASSLDRGPNQPQHF.

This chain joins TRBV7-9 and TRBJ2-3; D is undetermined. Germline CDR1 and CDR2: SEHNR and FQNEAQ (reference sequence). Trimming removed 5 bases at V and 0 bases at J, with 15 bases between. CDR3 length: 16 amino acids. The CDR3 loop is CASSPLVETSTDTQYF. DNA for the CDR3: TGTGCCAGCAGCCCCCTTGTTGAAACTAGCACAGATACGCAGTATTTT.

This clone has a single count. This chain's CDR3 is CASSRGRNGNTIYF. CDR3 nucleotide sequence: TGCGCCAGCAGCAGGGGAAGGAATGGAAACACCATATATTTT. This chain joins TRBV4-3 and TRBJ1-3; D possibly corresponds to TRBD1 (5 bases). CDR1 and CDR2 from the germline V gene are LGHNA and YSLEER. V lost 5 bases to trimming and J lost 3 bases, with 11 bases between them. This CDR3 spans 14 amino acids.

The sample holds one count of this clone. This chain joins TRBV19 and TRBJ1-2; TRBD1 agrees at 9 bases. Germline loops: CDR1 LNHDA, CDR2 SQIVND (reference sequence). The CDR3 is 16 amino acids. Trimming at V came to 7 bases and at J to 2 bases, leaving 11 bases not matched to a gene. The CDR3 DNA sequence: TGTGCCAGTACCTCACCCCGACAGGGGGGAAACTATGGCTACACCTTC. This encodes CASTSPRQGGNYGYTF.

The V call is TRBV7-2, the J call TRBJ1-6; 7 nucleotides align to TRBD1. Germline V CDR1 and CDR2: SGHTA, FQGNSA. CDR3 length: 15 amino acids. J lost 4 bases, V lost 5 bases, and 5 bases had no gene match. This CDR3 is CASSAPTGYNSPLHF. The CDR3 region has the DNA TGTGCCAGCAGCGCCCCGACAGGGTATAATTCACCCCTCCACTTT.

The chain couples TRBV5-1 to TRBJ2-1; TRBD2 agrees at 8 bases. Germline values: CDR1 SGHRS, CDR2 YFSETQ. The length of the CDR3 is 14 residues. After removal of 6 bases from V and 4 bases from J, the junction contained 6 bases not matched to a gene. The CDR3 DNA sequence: TGCGCCAGCAACCGGGAGGGGGGTTACAATGAGCAGTTCTTC. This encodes CASNREGGYNEQFF.

For the CDR3, the DNA is TGTGCCAGCAGCCGGACAGGTACTAGGAAACTGTTTTTT. Translated, it gives CASSRTGTRKLFF. The V call is TRBV6-5, the J call TRBJ1-4; TRBD1 aligns across 7 bases. Germline V gives CDR1 MNHEY, CDR2 SVGAGI. CDR3 length: 13 amino acids. V was pared by 6 bases and J by 11 bases, with 9 bases of the junction left unmatched.

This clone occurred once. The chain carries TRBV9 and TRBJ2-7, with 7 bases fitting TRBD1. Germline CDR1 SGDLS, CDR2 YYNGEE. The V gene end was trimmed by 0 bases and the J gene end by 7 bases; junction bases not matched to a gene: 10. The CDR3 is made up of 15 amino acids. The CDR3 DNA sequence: TGTGCCAGCAGCGTAGGGGGACAGCTCTACTCTGAGCAGTACTTC. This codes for CASSVGGQLYSEQYF.

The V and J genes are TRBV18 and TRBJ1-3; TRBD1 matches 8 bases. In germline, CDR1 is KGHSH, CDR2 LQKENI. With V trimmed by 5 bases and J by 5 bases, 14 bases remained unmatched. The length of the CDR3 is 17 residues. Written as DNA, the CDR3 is TGTGCCAGCTCATTCCGGACAGGGTTGGATGTGAGAAACACCATATATTTT. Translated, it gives CASSFRTGLDVRNTIYF.

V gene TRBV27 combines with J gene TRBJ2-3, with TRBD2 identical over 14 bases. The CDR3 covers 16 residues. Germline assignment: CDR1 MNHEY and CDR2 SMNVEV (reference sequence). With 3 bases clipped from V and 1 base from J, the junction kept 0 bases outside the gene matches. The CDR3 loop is CASSLTSGGGTDTQYF. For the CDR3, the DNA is TGTGCCAGCAGTTTGACTAGCGGGGGGGGCACAGATACGCAGTATTTT.

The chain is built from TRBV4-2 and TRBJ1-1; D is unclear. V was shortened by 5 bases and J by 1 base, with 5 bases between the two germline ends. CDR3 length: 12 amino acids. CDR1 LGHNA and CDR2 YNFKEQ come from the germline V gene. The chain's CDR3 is CASSGGNTEAFF. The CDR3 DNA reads TGTGCCAGCAGCGGCGGGAACACTGAAGCTTTCTTT.

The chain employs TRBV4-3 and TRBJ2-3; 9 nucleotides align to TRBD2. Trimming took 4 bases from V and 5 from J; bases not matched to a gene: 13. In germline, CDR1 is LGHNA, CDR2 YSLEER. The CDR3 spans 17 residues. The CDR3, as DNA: TGCGCCAGCAGCCGCACCATAGCGGGGGCCTCCCTAGATACGCAGTATTTT. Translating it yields CASSRTIAGASLDTQYF.